This T cell receptor (beta chain) was observed in a study of blood T cell repertoires in COVID-19. Study-level background: Samples representing acute and convalescent COVID-19 were sourced from the United States, Italy and Spain. From T cells, B-cell-depleted T cells, or PBMCs came the material, which was cDNA or gDNA.

The germline V and J ends were trimmed by 0 bases and 8 bases, with 14 bases remaining between them. CDR3 length equals 15 residues. Germline CDR1 reads SGDLS; CDR2 reads YYNGEE. Recruited during active infection, patients (from Seattle) were subsequently followed longitudinally. Source study methods: Reference gene primer amplification yielded estimated nucleated cell counts. Some clones are missing from TCRdb's copy, which holds only in-frame ones; the method was immunoSEQ multiplex PCR. That table is the source of V, J and clone size, and D and trimming were worked out from the DNA. The sample includes over 85,000 clones, roughly 92% of them seen just once.

The V call is TRBV9, the J call TRBJ1-4; D unresolved. This TCR was recovered from a woman aged 50 to 60 with COVID-19, enrolled during active disease. Specimen: peripheral blood. The CDR3 nucleotides are TGTGCCAGCAGCGTAGGAGCGTGGGCGGGAGAAAAACTGTTTTTT. Translated: CASSVGAWAGEKLFF.